The rows below give T cell receptor beta chains drawn from one sample of a study of blood T cell repertoires in COVID-19. Produced via immunoSEQ multiplex PCR; TCRdb's table is partial and in-frame only. Counted here are a few hundred thousand clones, roughly 80% occurring once; the ten biggest clones make up about 9.6%. The source material was peripheral blood. All receptors come from a man older than 75 with acute or convalescent COVID-19. Each CDR3 is given with its conserved first and last residue.

J: TRBJ2-5; V: TRBV4-2; CDR3: CASSQDRQAVYPQYF
J: TRBJ2-5; V: TRBV5-8; CDR3: CASGGDRRETQYF
J: TRBJ2-7; V: TRBV7-2; CDR3: CASSLAHSSGYSSYEQYF
J: TRBJ2-3; V: TRBV5-1; CDR3: CASSQGQVSTDTQYF
J: TRBJ1-5; V: TRBV19; CDR3: CASSISLTDQPQHF
J: TRBJ2-7; V: TRBV19; CDR3: CASSIDPDREASYEQYF
J: TRBJ1-4; V: TRBV19; CDR3: CASSIGGQGNEKLFF
J: TRBJ1-5; V: TRBV24-1; CDR3: CATSGTGNQPQHF
J: TRBJ2-2; V: TRBV7-2; CDR3: CASSLASERSGELFF
J: TRBJ2-7; V: TRBV2; CDR3: CASSAHLWTDSSYEQYF